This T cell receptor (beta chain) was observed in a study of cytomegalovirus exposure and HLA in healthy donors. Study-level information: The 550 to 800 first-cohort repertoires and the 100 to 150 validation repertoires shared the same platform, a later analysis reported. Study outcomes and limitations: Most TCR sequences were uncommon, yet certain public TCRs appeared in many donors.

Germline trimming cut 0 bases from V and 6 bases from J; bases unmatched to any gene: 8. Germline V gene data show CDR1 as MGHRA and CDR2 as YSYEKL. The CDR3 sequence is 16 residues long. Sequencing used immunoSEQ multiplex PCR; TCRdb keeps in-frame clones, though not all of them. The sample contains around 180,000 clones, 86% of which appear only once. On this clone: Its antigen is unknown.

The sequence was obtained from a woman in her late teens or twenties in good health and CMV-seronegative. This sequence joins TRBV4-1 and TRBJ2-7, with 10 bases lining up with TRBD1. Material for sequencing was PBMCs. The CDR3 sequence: CASSQDKDRGYREQYF. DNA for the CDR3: TGCGCCAGCAGCCAAGATAAGGACAGGGGGTATCGCGAGCAGTACTTC.